Reported below is one TCR beta chain. This sample stems from a study of blood T cell repertoires in COVID-19. Overall study context: Acute and convalescent COVID-19 specimens originated in the United States, Italy and Spain. In each case, the material was cDNA or gDNA derived from T cells, B-cell-depleted T cells, or PBMCs.

The J segment lost 9 bases and the V segment lost 6 bases, leaving 12 bases of the junction unmatched. The CDR3 has 14 residues. Germline V gene data show CDR1 as MNHEY and CDR2 as SVGAGI. Original methodology: Reference gene primer amplification gave nucleated cell count estimates. Repertoires were generated with immunoSEQ multiplex PCR, while TCRdb's copy carries only in-frame clones and drops some. V, J and clone size are those of that table, while D and trimming were read from the DNA. The profile shows around 120,000 clones, 70% to 80% of them singletons. The sequencing sample was made of peripheral blood. The receptor was derived from a woman older than 75 with acute or convalescent COVID-19. The chain has TRBV6-5 and TRBJ2-5, with 8 bases matching TRBD2. CDR3: CASSLEAGAGAQYF. DNA of the CDR3: TGTGCCAGCAGCCTAGAAGCGGGGGCTGGGGCCCAGTACTTC.